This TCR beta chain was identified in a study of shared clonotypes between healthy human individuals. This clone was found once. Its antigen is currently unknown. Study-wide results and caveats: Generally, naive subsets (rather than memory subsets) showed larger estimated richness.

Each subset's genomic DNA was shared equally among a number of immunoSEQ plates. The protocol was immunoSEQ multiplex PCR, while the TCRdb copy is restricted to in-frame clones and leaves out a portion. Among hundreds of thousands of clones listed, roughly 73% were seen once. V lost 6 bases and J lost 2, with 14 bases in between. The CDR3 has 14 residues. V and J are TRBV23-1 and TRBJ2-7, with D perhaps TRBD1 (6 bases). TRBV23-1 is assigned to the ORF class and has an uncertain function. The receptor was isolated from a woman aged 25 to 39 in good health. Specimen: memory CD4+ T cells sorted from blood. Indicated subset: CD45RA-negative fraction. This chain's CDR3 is CASRTTRGPYEQYF. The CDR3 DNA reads TGCGCCAGCAGAACAACCAGGGGCCCCTACGAGCAGTACTTC.